These T cell receptor beta chains were read from a single sample in a study of cytomegalovirus exposure and HLA in healthy donors. TCRdb's table, derived via immunoSEQ multiplex PCR, lists solely in-frame clones and lacks some. Altogether about 160,000 clones are present, roughly 80% being singletons, with the ten largest covering around 6.7%. Sequenced input: PBMCs. These receptors were obtained from a woman aged 25 to 39 in good health and CMV-seropositive. Each CDR3 is given with its conserved first and last residue. A D gene is named only where the DNA matches it firmly. Rows may omit the clone size; those that give it use once, few, many or a size class.

clone_size	d_call	v_call	j_call	cdr3_aa	cdr3_nt
.	TRBD1	TRBV10-2	TRBJ1-1	CASSSQGANTEAFF	TGCGCCAGCAGTTCACAGGGGGCGAACACTGAAGCTTTCTTT
.	.	TRBV4-2	TRBJ2-3	CASSQQIGRASTDTQYF	TGTGCCAGCAGCCAACAAATTGGGCGGGCTAGCACAGATACGCAGTATTTT
once	TRBD1	TRBV4-1	TRBJ1-2	CASSQEPGQELDGYTF	TGCGCCAGCAGCCAGGAGCCGGGACAGGAGTTAGACGGCTACACCTTC
.	TRBD1	TRBV19	TRBJ1-6	CASSNPTGEKSPLHF	TGTGCCAGTAGTAACCCGACAGGGGAGAAATCACCCCTCCACTTT
.	.	TRBV7-3	TRBJ2-3	CASSLTGGRGHTDTQYF	TGTGCCAGCAGCTTAACGGGCGGCAGGGGCCACACAGATACGCAGTATTTT
.	.	TRBV2	TRBJ2-5	CASSRLGETQYF	TGTGCCAGCAGTAGACTCGGGGAGACCCAGTACTTC
.	TRBD1	TRBV6-5	TRBJ1-2	CASSSASGQGGYGYTF	TGTGCCAGCAGTTCGGCCAGCGGACAGGGGGGCTATGGCTACACCTTC
.	.	TRBV7-2	TRBJ1-6	CASTPRGNENSPLHF	TGTGCCAGCACCCCCCGGGGAAATGAGAATTCACCCCTCCACTTT
.	TRBD1	TRBV19	TRBJ1-2	CASQAGGNYGYTF	TGTGCCAGTCAAGCAGGGGGCAACTATGGCTACACCTTC
.	.	TRBV28	TRBJ2-1	CASHTSGLISYNEQFF	TGTGCCAGCCACACTTCCGGACTGATCTCCTACAATGAGCAGTTCTTC
few	TRBD2	TRBV18	TRBJ2-1	CASSPVWRGGHNEQFF	TGTGCCAGCTCACCAGTGTGGCGGGGGGGCCACAATGAGCAGTTCTTC
.	.	TRBV18	TRBJ1-5	CASSPGGRGGNQPQHF	TGTGCCAGCTCGCCAGGAGGGAGAGGGGGCAATCAGCCCCAGCATTTT
.	.	TRBV29-1	TRBJ1-5	CSVDTGGNQPQHF	TGCAGCGTTGATACTGGAGGCAATCAGCCCCAGCATTTT
.	TRBD1	TRBV23-1	TRBJ2-4	CASSGQGASFKNIQYF	TGCGCCAGCAGTGGACAGGGGGCTTCCTTTAAAAACATTCAGTACTTC
.	.	TRBV4-3	TRBJ2-7	CASSQNRAYEQYF	TGCGCCAGCAGCCAAAACAGAGCCTACGAGCAGTACTTC
.	.	TRBV4-3	TRBJ1-1	CASSQDVWALNTEAFF	TGCGCCAGCAGCCAAGATGTCTGGGCTTTGAACACTGAAGCTTTCTTT
.	.	TRBV7-2	TRBJ2-7	CASSPGYRSPSYEQYF	TGTGCCAGCAGCCCAGGGTACAGATCTCCCTCCTACGAGCAGTACTTC
.	TRBD1	TRBV5-1	TRBJ2-7	CASSPGDRGPTYEQYF	TGCGCCAGCAGCCCCGGGGACAGGGGTCCCACCTACGAGCAGTACTTC
.	TRBD1	TRBV27	TRBJ1-2	CASSFRQGYGYTF	TGTGCCAGCAGTTTCCGACAGGGCTATGGCTACACCTTC
.	TRBD1	TRBV4-3	TRBJ2-1	CASSQGPGQGDNEQFF	TGCGCCAGCAGCCAAGGACCGGGACAGGGTGACAATGAGCAGTTCTTC
.	TRBD1	TRBV10-3	TRBJ1-2	CAINMDRGNYGYTF	TGTGCCATCAATATGGACAGGGGAAACTATGGCTACACCTTC
.	.	TRBV5-6	TRBJ2-7	CASSLEGYEQYF	TGTGCCAGCAGCTTGGAGGGGTACGAGCAGTACTTC
.	.	TRBV5-4	TRBJ2-1	CASSPDSSYNEQFF	TGTGCCAGCAGCCCTGACAGCTCCTACAATGAGCAGTTCTTC
.	TRBD1	TRBV5-4	TRBJ2-1	CASSLGGQARLNEQFF	TGTGCCAGCAGCTTGGGGGGACAGGCACGGCTGAATGAGCAGTTCTTC
.	.	TRBV6-5	TRBJ1-5	CASGPGDQPQHF	TGTGCCAGTGGGCCGGGAGACCAGCCCCAGCATTTT
.	.	TRBV27	TRBJ2-4	CASSSGLGMAKNIQYF	TGTGCCAGCAGCAGCGGCTTGGGGATGGCCAAAAACATTCAGTACTTC
few	.	TRBV2	TRBJ1-2	CASSPGRGTGYTF	TGTGCCAGCAGCCCCGGGAGGGGTACTGGCTACACCTTC